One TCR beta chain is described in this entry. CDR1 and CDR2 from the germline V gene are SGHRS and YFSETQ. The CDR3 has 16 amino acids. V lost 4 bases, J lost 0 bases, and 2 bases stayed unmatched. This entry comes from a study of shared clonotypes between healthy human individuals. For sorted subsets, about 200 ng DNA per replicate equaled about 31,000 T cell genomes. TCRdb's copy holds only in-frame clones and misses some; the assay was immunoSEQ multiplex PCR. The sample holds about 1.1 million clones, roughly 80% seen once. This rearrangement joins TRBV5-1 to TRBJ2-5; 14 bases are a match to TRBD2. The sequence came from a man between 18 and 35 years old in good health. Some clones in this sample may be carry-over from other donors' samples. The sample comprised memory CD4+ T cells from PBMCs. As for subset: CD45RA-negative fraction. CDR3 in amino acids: CASSRLAGGNQETQYF. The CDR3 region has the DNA TGCGCCAGCAGCAGACTAGCGGGAGGGAACCAAGAGACCCAGTACTTC.